Included here is one T cell receptor (beta chain) sequence, with context. Its target antigen remains unknown. No qualities accompany the bases; no much larger clone lies one base away. The data originate from a study of monozygotic twins with cystic fibrosis (dated by TCRdb to the early 2020s). Study-wide context: Around 3 micrograms of fragmented DNA went through 15 PCR cycles to produce barcoded libraries. To assess genetic influence on V and J gene usage, the study compared TCR beta repertoires within and across 16 monozygotic twin pairs with cystic fibrosis. The cohort included ten female and six male twin pairs, mostly children and adolescents, aged roughly 2.0 to 36.4 years with a median of 9.1 years. Twins were ranked among 1,060 cohort participants for weight-for-height and FEVPerc (FEV1 disease centile) at the day of blood sampling. Data for three of the twin pairs had been reported previously in another context.

Study-level results and caveats: Simpson clonality tended to be low (median around 0.0088), which suggests a naive-dominated repertoire, although clonality was higher in the most severely affected patients. Sharing of nucleotide-identical clonotypes was significantly greater within monozygotic CF twin pairs than between unrelated CF individuals (P = 0.000026, Mann-Whitney). The cohort was small, and no association was found between shared CDR3 numbers and age, concordance or disease severity. The greatest similarity to the co-twin was observed for V gene usage in 13 of 16 pairs and for J usage in 8 of 16 pairs, which suggested genetic constraints.

TCR beta CDR3 regions were amplified by multiplex PCR with the immunoSEQ immune profiling system according to the manufacturer's instructions. Sequencing was performed on an Illumina NextSeq system. The paper's processing steps were these. The immunoSEQ Analyzer platform handled processing of the sequence data, and clonality was calculated by taking the square root of Simpson's index of productive rearrangements. V and J usage similarity was measured by Jensen-Shannon distance, and CDR3 generation probabilities were computed with OLGA. The researchers looked up shared CDR3 sequences in the immuneACCESS database (August 2020) and in VDJdb (December 2020). As stored in TCRdb, this immuneACCESS dataset retains in-frame rearrangements with V and J assigned. A fraction of the clones does not appear; measured against another copy, unresolved V genes explain less than half of the discrepancy, and the remainder lacks a known reason. V, J and clone size were drawn from that table, and D and trimming were deduced from the DNA. In this sample the table shows about 36,000 clones, about 87% of which occur a single time. Under 2% of the sample is taken by the ten largest.

The twin pairs came from the European Cystic Fibrosis Twin and Sibling Study Cohort, a cohort that recruited patients from approximately 160 CF clinics across 14 European countries. Both zygosity and CFTR genotype were checked in-house, and zygosity was tested with multiplex PCR across nine short tandem repeat loci. Peripheral blood was sampled from each twin, with clinical parameters recorded on the day of blood sampling. Phenol/chloroform extraction was used to isolate genomic DNA from peripheral blood cells, and the DNA was then kept in TE buffer at 4 degrees C. V is reduced by 1 base and J by 0 bases, leaving a spacing of 12 bases between them. The CDR3 holds 17 amino acids from the cysteine to the phenylalanine. Kept here is only the CDR3 DNA, which spans 51 bases and is read in frame from base 1. The germline V gene yields LGHNA for CDR1 and YNFKEQ for CDR2.

The rearrangement combines TRBV4-2 with TRBJ2-2; TRBD1 is a possible D gene, resting on 6 matching bases. This receptor was obtained from a girl aged 2-9 years with cystic fibrosis. Sequencing was done on a sample of blood. The CDR3 sequence is CASSQGPRGANTGELFF. The DNA sequence is as follows: TGTGCCAGCAGCCAAGGTCCCAGGGGTGCGAACACCGGGGAGCTGTTTTTT.